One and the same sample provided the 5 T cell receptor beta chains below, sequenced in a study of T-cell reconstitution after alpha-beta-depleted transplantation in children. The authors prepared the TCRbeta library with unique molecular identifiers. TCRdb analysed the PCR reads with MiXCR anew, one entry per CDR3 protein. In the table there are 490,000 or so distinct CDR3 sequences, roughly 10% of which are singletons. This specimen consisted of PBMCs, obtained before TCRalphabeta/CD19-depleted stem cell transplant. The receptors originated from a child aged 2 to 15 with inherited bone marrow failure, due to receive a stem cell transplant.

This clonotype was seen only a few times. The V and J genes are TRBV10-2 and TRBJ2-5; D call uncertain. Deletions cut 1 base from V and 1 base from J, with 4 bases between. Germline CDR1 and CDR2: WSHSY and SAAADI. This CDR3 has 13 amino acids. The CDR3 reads CASSELVQETQYF. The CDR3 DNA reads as TGCGCCAGCAGTGAGTTGGTCCAAGAGACCCAGTACTTC.

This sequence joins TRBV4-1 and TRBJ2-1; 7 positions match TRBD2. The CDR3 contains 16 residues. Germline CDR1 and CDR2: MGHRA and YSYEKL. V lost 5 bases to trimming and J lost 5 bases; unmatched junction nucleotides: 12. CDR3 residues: CASSSRGLAGNNEQFF. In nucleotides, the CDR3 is TGCGCCAGCAGCTCAAGGGGCTTAGCGGGCAACAATGAGCAGTTCTTC.

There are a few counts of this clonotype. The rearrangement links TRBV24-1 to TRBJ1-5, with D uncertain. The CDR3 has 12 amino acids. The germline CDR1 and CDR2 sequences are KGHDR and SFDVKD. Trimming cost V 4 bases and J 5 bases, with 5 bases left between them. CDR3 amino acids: CATSEWDQPQHF. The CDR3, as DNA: TGTGCCACCAGTGAATGGGATCAGCCCCAGCATTTT.

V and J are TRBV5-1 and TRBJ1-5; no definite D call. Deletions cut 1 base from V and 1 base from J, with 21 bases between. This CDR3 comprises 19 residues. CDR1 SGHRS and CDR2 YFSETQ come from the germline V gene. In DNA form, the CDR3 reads TGCGCCAGCAGCTTGAAATGGCCGACCCTGGAGCAAAGCAATCAGCCCCAGCATTTT. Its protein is CASSLKWPTLEQSNQPQHF.

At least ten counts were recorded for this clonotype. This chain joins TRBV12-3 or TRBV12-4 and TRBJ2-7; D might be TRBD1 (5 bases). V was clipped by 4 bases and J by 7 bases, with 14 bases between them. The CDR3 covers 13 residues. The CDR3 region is CASSWGSWVEQYF. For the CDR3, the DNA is TGTGCCAGCAGTTGGGGCAGCTGGGTGGAGCAGTACTTC.